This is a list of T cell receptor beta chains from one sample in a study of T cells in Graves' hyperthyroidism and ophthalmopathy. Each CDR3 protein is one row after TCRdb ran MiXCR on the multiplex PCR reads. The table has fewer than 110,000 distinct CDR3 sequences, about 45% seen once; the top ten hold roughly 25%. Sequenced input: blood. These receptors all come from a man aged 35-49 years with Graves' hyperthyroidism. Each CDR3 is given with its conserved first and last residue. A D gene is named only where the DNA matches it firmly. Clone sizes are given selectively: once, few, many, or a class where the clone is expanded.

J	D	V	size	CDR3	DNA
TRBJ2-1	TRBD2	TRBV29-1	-	CSVLRTSGGSSYNEQFF	TGCAGCGTTCTAAGGACTAGCGGGGGAAGCTCCTACAATGAGCAGTTCTTC
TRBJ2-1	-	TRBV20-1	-	CSAKAGRQFF	TGCAGTGCTAAAGCAGGGAGGCAGTTCTTC
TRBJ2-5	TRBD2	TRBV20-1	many	CSALLAGGVRETQYF	TGCAGTGCTTTACTAGCGGGAGGCGTTCGGGAGACCCAGTACTTC
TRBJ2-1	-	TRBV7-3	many	CASSLVGNEQFF	TGTGCCAGCAGCTTGGTCGGGAATGAGCAGTTCTTC
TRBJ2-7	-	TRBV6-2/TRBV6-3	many	CASSYGPGLGYEQYF	TGTGCCAGCAGTTACGGGCCGGGACTGGGCTACGAGCAGTACTTC
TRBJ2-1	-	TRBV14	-	CASSQQDRATNPGLALASGEQFF	TGTGCCAGCAGCCAACAGGACAGGGCTACTAATCCAGGACTAGCTTTAGCCTCTGGTGAGCAGTTCTTC
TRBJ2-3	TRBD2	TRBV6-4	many	CASSPSGGATDTQYF	TGTGCCAGCAGCCCGAGCGGGGGGGCGACAGATACGCAGTATTTT
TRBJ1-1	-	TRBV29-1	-	CSVEVWDTEAFF	TGCAGCGTTGAAGTTTGGGACACTGAAGCTTTCTTT
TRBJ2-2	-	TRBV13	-	CASSGGGELFF	TGTGCCAGCAGCGGCGGCGGGGAGCTGTTTTTT
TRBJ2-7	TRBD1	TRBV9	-	CASSVRGGQGRAEQYF	TGTGCCAGCAGCGTTAGAGGGGGACAGGGGAGGGCCGAGCAGTACTTC
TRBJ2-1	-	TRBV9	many	CASSVVGGGLDEQFF	TGTGCCAGCAGCGTAGTTGGGGGGGGGCTGGATGAGCAGTTCTTC
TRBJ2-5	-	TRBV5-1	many	CASTKNWGNQETQYF	TGCGCCAGCACTAAAAACTGGGGGAACCAAGAGACCCAGTACTTC
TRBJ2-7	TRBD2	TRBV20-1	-	CSARGVSGATYEQYF	TGCAGTGCTAGGGGGGTTAGCGGGGCCACCTACGAGCAGTACTTC
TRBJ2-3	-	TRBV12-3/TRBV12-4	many	CASSALGVRVTDTQYF	TGTGCCAGCAGTGCCCTTGGGGTACGGGTCACAGATACGCAGTATTTT
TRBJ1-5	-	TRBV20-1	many	CSAGVGRDNQPQHF	TGCAGTGCTGGGGTGGGGCGAGATAATCAGCCCCAGCATTTT
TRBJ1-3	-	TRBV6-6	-	CASTLLTDPGNTIYF	TGTGCCAGCACCCTCCTGACGGACCCTGGAAACACCATATATTTT
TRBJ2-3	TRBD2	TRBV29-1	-	CSAWTSGKGNEQYF	TGCAGCGCCTGGACTAGCGGGAAAGGGAATGAGCAGTATTTT
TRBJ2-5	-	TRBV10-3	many	CAISESTEIRAGETQYF	TGTGCCATCAGTGAGTCGACGGAAATCAGGGCCGGGGAGACCCAGTACTTC
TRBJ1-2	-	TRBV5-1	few	CASSLEAGDYGYTF	TGCGCCAGCAGCTTGGAGGCTGGAGACTATGGCTACACCTTC
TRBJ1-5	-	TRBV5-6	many	CASSLGTYQPQHF	TGTGCCAGCAGCTTAGGGACATATCAGCCCCAGCATTTT
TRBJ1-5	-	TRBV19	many	CASNAGSSNQPQHF	TGTGCCAGTAATGCGGGTTCTAGCAATCAGCCCCAGCATTTT
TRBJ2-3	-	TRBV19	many	CASSMATDTQYF	TGTGCCAGTAGTATGGCCACAGATACGCAGTATTTT
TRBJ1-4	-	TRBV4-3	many	CASRRVEKLFF	TGCGCCAGCAGGAGGGTGGAAAAACTGTTTTTT
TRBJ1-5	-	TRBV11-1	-	CASSSLDERPQHF	TGTGCCAGCAGCTCCCTGGACGAGAGGCCCCAGCATTTT
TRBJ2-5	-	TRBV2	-	CASSGSGRNTGELYF	TGTGCCAGCAGTGGTTCAGGGAGAAACACCGGGGAGCTGTACTTC
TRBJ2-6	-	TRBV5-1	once	CASSLATVCSGANALTF	TGCGCCAGCAGCTTGGCGACAGTCTGCTCTGGGGCCAACGCCCTGACTTTC
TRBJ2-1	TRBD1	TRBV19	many	CASSMGQGVYNEQFF	TGTGCCAGTAGTATGGGGCAGGGGGTTTACAATGAGCAGTTCTTC
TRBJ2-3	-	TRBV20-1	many	CSARGITDTQYF	TGCAGTGCTAGAGGGATTACAGATACGCAGTATTTT
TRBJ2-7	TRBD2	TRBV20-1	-	CSASSGRGYKEQYF	TGCAGTGCTAGTAGCGGGAGAGGGTACAAGGAGCAGTACTTC
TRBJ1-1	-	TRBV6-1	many	CASSAIKNTEAFF	TGTGCCAGCAGTGCTATCAAAAACACTGAAGCTTTCTTT
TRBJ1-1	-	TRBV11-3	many	CASSRQANTEAFF	TGTGCCAGCAGTCGACAGGCGAACACTGAAGCTTTCTTT
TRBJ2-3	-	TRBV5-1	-	CASRPFGRVGTARADTQYF	TGCGCCAGCAGGCCTTTCGGACGGGTGGGGACCGCTAGGGCAGATACGCAGTATTTT
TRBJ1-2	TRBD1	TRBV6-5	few	CASRAEGQANYGYTF	TGTGCCAGCAGGGCCGAGGGACAGGCTAACTATGGCTACACCTTC
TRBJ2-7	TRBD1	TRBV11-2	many	CASSDRGHGTNEQYF	TGTGCCAGCAGCGACAGGGGGCATGGGACGAACGAGCAGTACTTC
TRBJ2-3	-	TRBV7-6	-	CASSQDLADTQYF	TGTGCCAGCAGCCAAGACCTAGCAGATACGCAGTATTTT
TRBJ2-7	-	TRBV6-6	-	CASSYSGQSNLYEQYF	TGTGCCAGCAGTTACTCCGGACAGTCAAATCTCTACGAGCAGTACTTC